Each of the 27 T cell receptor beta chains below was sequenced from the same sample in a study of shared T cell receptors in the human thymus. The repertoire was sequenced with immunoSEQ multiplex PCR; TCRdb's copy has only in-frame clones and lacks some. This sample carries under 700,000 clones, roughly 74% of them seen once, and the ten largest clones take approximately 0.013%. This sample also appeared in a second study, on human thymus T cells.

The sequenced material came from thymocytes. These TCRs come from a boy younger than two with a congenital heart defect.

This sequence joins TRBV11-1 and TRBJ2-7; D perhaps matches TRBD2 (6 bases). CDR3 length: 16 residues. Looked up from germline, CDR1 is SGHAT and CDR2 is FQDESV (reference sequence). Trimming took off 5 bases at V and 0 bases at J, with 17 bases between the two ends. CDR3 nucleotides: TGTGCCAGCAGCATCAACCGGGAGTCGAGCTCCTACGAGCAGTACTTC. It codes for CASSINRESSSYEQYF.

The V and J genes are TRBV6-1 and TRBJ2-7; tentative D call: TRBD1 (5 bases). Germline V lookup: CDR1 MNHNS, CDR2 SASEGT. Trimming took 1 base from V and 0 from J, leaving 7 bases between them. This CDR3 has 14 residues. The CDR3 sequence is CASSEEGPSYEQYF. The CDR3, as DNA: TGTGCCAGCAGTGAAGAGGGGCCCTCCTACGAGCAGTACTTC.

The CDR3 is CAGRQGDNEQFF. The CDR3 nucleotides read TGTGCCGGTCGACAGGGAGACAATGAGCAGTTCTTC. This sequence joins TRBV6-1 and TRBJ2-1, with TRBD1 matching 7 bases. The CDR3 runs 12 residues. Germline V CDR1 and CDR2: MNHNS, SASEGT. Trimming removed 11 bases from V and 5 bases from J; junction bases left unmatched: 6.

CDR3 sequence: CASSLDEGAREQYF. The CDR3, as DNA: TGTGCCAGCAGTTTAGATGAGGGGGCGCGTGAGCAGTACTTC. The chain recombines TRBV27 with TRBJ2-7, with 7 bases lining up with TRBD1. Germline V gives CDR1 MNHEY, CDR2 SMNVEV (reference sequence). This CDR3 spans 14 amino acids. V lost 2 bases to trimming and J lost 7 bases; unmatched junction nucleotides: 8.

The V and J genes are TRBV11-2 and TRBJ2-7; D is ambiguous. Germline lookup yields CDR1 SGHAT and CDR2 FQNNGV. The V end lost 2 bases, the J end lost 3 bases, and 11 bases lay between the germline ends. The CDR3 runs 14 residues. CDR3 amino acids: CASSLSPRNYEQYF. The CDR3 DNA follows: TGTGCCAGCAGCTTAAGCCCTCGAAACTACGAGCAGTACTTC.

The genes are TRBV7-9 and TRBJ2-7, with a tentative D call TRBD2 (6 bases). Trimming stripped 5 bases from V and 4 bases from J, with 18 bases between. Germline CDR1 and CDR2: SEHNR and FQNEAQ (reference sequence). The CDR3 loop spans 15 amino acids. In DNA, the CDR3 is TGTGCCAGCAGCCGCGGGGTCTCTTTGAGGTACGAGCAGTACTTC. Residues: CASSRGVSLRYEQYF.

J is TRBJ2-7 and V is TRBV27; weak D call: TRBD1 (6 bases). CDR1 is MNHEY and CDR2 is SMNVEV in the germline V gene (reference sequence). The CDR3 contains 16 residues. The V end lost 5 bases, the J end lost 4 bases, and 21 bases lay between the germline ends. The DNA for the CDR3 is TGTGCCAGCAGTCAACTCACAGGGAGAGGGGAATACGAGCAGTACTTC. This codes for CASSQLTGRGEYEQYF.

The rearrangement uses TRBV28 and TRBJ2-7, with D unresolved. The CDR3 totals 11 residues. V was trimmed by 6 bases and J by 4 bases, leaving 7 bases between them. Germline CDR1 MDHEN, CDR2 SYDVKM. The CDR3: CASSPRYEQYF. Written as DNA, the CDR3 is TGTGCCAGCAGCCCTAGGTACGAGCAGTACTTC.

The rearrangement joins TRBV6-1 to TRBJ2-5; tentatively, D is TRBD1 (5 bases). Trimming removed 6 bases at V and 3 bases at J, with 8 bases between. CDR3 size: 12 residues. Per the germline V gene, CDR1 is MNHNS and CDR2 is SASEGT. CDR3 loop: CASRNRKETQYF. The CDR3 nucleotides read TGTGCCAGCAGAAACAGGAAAGAGACCCAGTACTTC.

This chain joins TRBV30 and TRBJ1-3; 11 bases align to TRBD1. The CDR3 totals 13 residues. V lost 4 bases and J lost 8; bases outside the gene matches: 4. Germline CDR1 reads GTSNPN; CDR2 reads SVGIG (reference sequence). The CDR3, as DNA: TGTGCCTGGATTAGGACAGGGGGCCACACCATATATTTT. Amino acids: CAWIRTGGHTIYF.

The V call is TRBV2, the J call TRBJ2-1; TRBD2 aligns across 7 bases. The trim removed 3 bases at V and 8 bases at J, leaving 10 bases unmatched. Germline CDR1 is SNHLY and CDR2 is FYNNEI. This CDR3 is 15 amino acids long. CDR3 nucleotide sequence: TGTGCCAGCAGTGAGTCGCTAGCGGAATACGATGAGCAGTTCTTC. This encodes CASSESLAEYDEQFF.

On this clone: The same CDR3 can be traced to other DNA sequences in this sample. The gene calls are TRBV29-1 and TRBJ2-5; 8 bases line up with TRBD1. The V and J ends lost 5 bases and 2 bases, in that order; junction bases with no gene match: 4. This CDR3 spans 13 amino acids. The V gene's germline CDR1 is SQVTM and CDR2 ANQGSEA. The CDR3 is CSVRTGGQETQYF. The CDR3 DNA reads TGCAGCGTTAGAACAGGGGGTCAAGAGACCCAGTACTTC.

The rearrangement joins TRBV30 to TRBJ2-6; D is undetermined. Trimming took off 6 bases at V and 0 bases at J, with 21 bases between the two ends. Germline assignment: CDR1 GTSNPN and CDR2 SVGIG (reference sequence). The CDR3 contains 18 residues. The CDR3, as DNA: TGTGCCTGTTATATCGCCGAGACAACCCTCTCTGGGGCCAACGTCCTGACTTTC. Translating it yields CACYIAETTLSGANVLTF.

This rearrangement joins TRBV30 to TRBJ2-7, with 8 bases lining up with TRBD1. CDR3 length: 15 residues. Trimming removed 0 bases from V and 2 bases from J; junction bases left unmatched: 6. Germline-derived CDR1 and CDR2 are GTSNPN and SVGIG (reference sequence). CDR3 residues: CAWSVLGDRTYEQYF. CDR3 DNA sequence: TGTGCCTGGAGTGTACTAGGGGACAGGACCTACGAGCAGTACTTC.

The chain joins TRBV29-1 to TRBJ1-1, with 7 bases fitting TRBD1. The CDR3 consists of 13 residues. Germline CDR1 reads SQVTM; CDR2 reads ANQGSEA. For the CDR3, the DNA is TGCAGGTTCTACCCGGACAGGAATACTGAAGCTTTCTTT. Translation: CRFYPDRNTEAFF.

V gene TRBV27 combines with J gene TRBJ2-7, with 15 bases fitting TRBD2. CDR1 is MNHEY and CDR2 is SMNVEV in the germline V gene (reference sequence). The CDR3 has 17 amino acids. J gave up 6 bases and V 5 bases, and 11 bases lay outside the gene matches. The CDR3 loop reads CASSPLGLAGGEVEQYF. CDR3 DNA: TGTGCCAGCAGTCCGCTGGGACTAGCGGGAGGCGAGGTCGAGCAGTACTTC.

The chain employs TRBV13 and TRBJ1-2, with TRBD1 matching 12 bases. The germline CDR1 and CDR2 sequences are PRHDT and FYEKMQ (reference sequence). The junction had 10 bases not matched to a gene; V was cut back by 5 bases and J by 6 bases. The CDR3 is made up of 16 amino acids. CDR3 DNA sequence: TGTGCCAGCAGCCCAAACCGGGGACAGGGGGCGGATGGCTACACCTTC. Its protein product is CASSPNRGQGADGYTF.

The V gene is TRBV28, the J gene TRBJ2-7; 8 bases are a match to TRBD1. This CDR3 has 12 residues. Germline CDR1 MDHEN, CDR2 SYDVKM. The J segment lost 7 bases and the V segment lost 3 bases, leaving 2 bases of the junction unmatched. The CDR3 protein is CASSFRGREQYF. DNA for the CDR3: TGTGCCAGCAGTTTCAGGGGGCGGGAGCAGTACTTC.

The chain joins TRBV6-1 to TRBJ2-2; maybe TRBD2 (6 bases). Germline assignment: CDR1 MNHNS and CDR2 SASEGT. The CDR3 sequence is 15 residues long. V was trimmed by 6 bases and J by 1 base, leaving 12 bases between them. CDR3 protein: CASREGGWNTGELFF. DNA of the CDR3: TGTGCCAGCAGGGAGGGTGGGTGGAACACCGGGGAGCTGTTTTTT.

The chain carries TRBV7-8 and TRBJ2-7; D uncertain. V lost 2 bases to trimming and J lost 1 base, with 12 bases between them. The V gene's germline CDR1 is SGHVS and CDR2 FQNEAQ. CDR3 size: 15 residues. The CDR3 spells CASSLNFRLSYEQYF. The CDR3 DNA is TGTGCCAGCAGCTTAAACTTCAGGTTATCCTACGAGCAGTACTTC.

The rearrangement uses TRBV2 and TRBJ2-1, with D tentatively TRBD2 (6 bases). V was pared by 5 bases and J by 10 bases, with 21 bases between. Germline CDR1 and CDR2: SNHLY and FYNNEI. The CDR3 is 15 residues long. CDR3 loop: CASSPTVGTLEEQFF. The CDR3 DNA follows: TGTGCCAGCAGTCCAACGGTCGGGACTCTTGAGGAGCAGTTCTTC. The full variable domain, completed using reference TRBV2 and TRBJ2-1, is EPEVTQTPSHQVTQMGQEVILRCVPISNHLYFYWYRQILGQKVEFLVSFYNNEISEKSEIFDDQFSVERPDGSNFTLKIRSTKLEDSAMYFCASSPTVGTLEEQFFGPGTRLTVL.

The chain is built from TRBV14 and TRBJ2-1; TRBD2 aligns across 7 bases. The J segment lost 6 bases and the V segment lost 1 base, leaving 6 bases of the junction unmatched. The CDR3 is made up of 15 amino acids. CDR1 and CDR2 from the germline V gene are SGHDN and FVKESK. CDR3: CASSQGLAGANEQFF. The CDR3 DNA follows: TGTGCCAGCAGCCAAGGACTAGCCGGGGCCAATGAGCAGTTCTTC.

This clone was observed a handful of times. This chain joins TRBV6-5 and TRBJ2-2; D is undetermined. The CDR3 is 13 amino acids. Germline CDR1 is MNHEY and CDR2 is SVGAGI. Trimming pared 6 bases from V and 6 bases from J, leaving 11 bases between. DNA for the CDR3: TGTGCCAGCAGACCCGACTCTGCCGGGGAGCTGTTTTTT. Protein sequence: CASRPDSAGELFF.

The gene calls are TRBV5-8 and TRBJ2-5; tentative D call: TRBD1 (5 bases). Germline V gene sequence: CDR1 SGHTS, CDR2 YDEGEE. The CDR3 contains 16 residues. Trimming left V 3 bases short and J 5 bases short, with 20 bases between. The CDR3 protein is CASSSAPVGHGETQYF. The CDR3 DNA sequence: TGTGCCAGCAGCTCAGCGCCGGTCGGACACGGGGAGACCCAGTACTTC.

The chain links TRBV27 to TRBJ2-5, with D unresolved. The germline V and J ends were trimmed by 3 bases and 3 bases, with 11 bases remaining between them. Looked up from germline, CDR1 is MNHEY and CDR2 is SMNVEV (reference sequence). CDR3 length: 14 amino acids. CDR3 protein: CASSFRDSKETQYF. For the CDR3, the DNA is TGTGCCAGCAGTTTTAGAGACTCTAAAGAGACCCAGTACTTC.

The chain links TRBV2 to TRBJ2-1; TRBD2 matches at 7 bases. The trim removed 4 bases at V and 9 bases at J, leaving 3 bases unmatched. CDR1 SNHLY and CDR2 FYNNEI come from the germline V gene. CDR3 length: 12 residues. The CDR3, as DNA: TGTGCCAGCAGTGGTGGGGGGGGTGAGCAGTTCTTC. Translation: CASSGGGGEQFF.

In its sample, this clone was seen a few times. J is TRBJ2-7 and V is TRBV7-3; the match to TRBD2 covers 8 bases. Germline V gives CDR1 SGHTA, CDR2 FQGTGA. This CDR3 comprises 16 residues. With V trimmed by 5 bases and J by 6 bases, 15 bases remained unmatched. CDR3 in DNA: TGTGCCAGCAGCCTCGGGACGACTAGCGAGGGCTCCGAGCAGTACTTC. Amino acids: CASSLGTTSEGSEQYF.